This TCR beta chain comes out of a study of T cell repertoires in aging, cancer and after chemotherapy. This clonotype showed up just a few times. The target antigen is unknown. Points from the study as a whole: In each cancer cohort, median generation probability increased across chemotherapy, suggesting thymic output rebounded. Age-matched healthy donors had significantly more diverse, less clonal blood TCR repertoires than untreated cancer patients.

TRB rearrangements spanning V, D and J were amplified using mixed TRB-A/B primers. TCRdb re-called the multiplex PCR reads through MiXCR, storing one row per CDR3 protein. The sample contains under 3,000 distinct CDR3 sequences, about 45% of which appear only once. The template was genomic DNA from peripheral blood, not RNA. Specimen: blood. The TCR sequence derives from a human donor with a solid tumor.

The CDR3 region is CASSLRTETYNEQFF. Written as DNA, the CDR3 is TGTGCCAGCAGCTTAAGGACCGAAACCTACAATGAGCAGTTCTTC. This chain connects TRBV7-9 to TRBJ2-1; D is undetermined. The CDR3 is 15 residues long. The germline V and J ends were trimmed by 2 bases and 2 bases, with 10 bases remaining between them. Germline assignment: CDR1 SEHNR and CDR2 FQNEAQ (reference sequence). Full variable domain (remainder filled in from reference TRBV7-9 and TRBJ2-1): DTGVSQNPRHKITKRGQNVTFRCDPISEHNRLYWYRQTLGQGPEFLTYFQNEAQLEKSRLLSDRFSAERPKGSFSTLEIQRTEQGDSAMYLCASSLRTETYNEQFFGPGTRLTVL.